The rows below give T cell receptor beta chains drawn from one sample of a study of technical replicates of blood from a handful of donors. TCRdb's copy holds only in-frame clones and misses some; the assay was immunoSEQ multiplex PCR. The repertoire holds approximately 79,000 clones, with 95% to 97% as singletons. Material for sequencing was T cells isolated from PBMCs. These receptors were taken from a human donor in good health. Each CDR3 is given with its conserved first and last residue. A D gene is named only where the DNA matches it firmly. Clone size, where shown, is once, few, many, or a class for clones that have expanded.

CDR3 DNA: TGCGCCAGCACAAGGGGGCGTAGAACTGAAGCTTTCTTT
CDR3 protein: CASTRGRRTEAFF
J gene: TRBJ1-1
D gene: TRBD1
V gene: TRBV10-1
clone size: NA

CDR3 DNA: TGTGCCAGCTACGAATGGGGCCAGCCCCAGCATTTT
CDR3 protein: CASYEWGQPQHF
J gene: TRBJ1-5
D gene: NA
V gene: TRBV28
clone size: NA

CDR3 DNA: TGTGCCAGCAGCTGGGGGTCAAGGGGGCGCGATTATAATTCACCCCTCCACTTT
CDR3 protein: CASSWGSRGRDYNSPLHF
J gene: TRBJ1-6
D gene: TRBD1
V gene: TRBV5-5
clone size: NA

CDR3 DNA: TGTGCCAGCAGGGGACAGGGACGGGGATTGCAGCCCCAGCATTTT
CDR3 protein: CASRGQGRGLQPQHF
J gene: TRBJ1-5
D gene: TRBD1
V gene: TRBV6-5
clone size: NA

CDR3 DNA: TGTGCCAGCAGCCTGGGACAGTCCTACGAGCAGTACTTC
CDR3 protein: CASSLGQSYEQYF
J gene: TRBJ2-7
D gene: TRBD1
V gene: TRBV5-6
clone size: NA

CDR3 DNA: TGTGCCAGCAGTGAACAACCGGGACAGTCGGCGCCGGGTGGCTACACCTTC
CDR3 protein: CASSEQPGQSAPGGYTF
J gene: TRBJ1-2
D gene: TRBD1
V gene: TRBV6-1
clone size: once

CDR3 DNA: TGCGCCAGCAGCCAAGGGCCGCGACTAGCGGGGGGGGCCTCCTACGAGCAGTACTTC
CDR3 protein: CASSQGPRLAGGASYEQYF
J gene: TRBJ2-7
D gene: TRBD2
V gene: TRBV4-1
clone size: NA

CDR3 DNA: TGTGCCAGCAGTACTACTACAGGGGGCAAGTACAATGAGCAGTTCTTC
CDR3 protein: CASSTTTGGKYNEQFF
J gene: TRBJ2-1
D gene: TRBD1
V gene: TRBV27
clone size: NA

CDR3 DNA: TGTGCCAGCAGCCTTATAGCGGGAGTAGGAGCCGGGGAGCTGTTTTTT
CDR3 protein: CASSLIAGVGAGELFF
J gene: TRBJ2-2
D gene: TRBD2
V gene: TRBV28
clone size: NA

CDR3 DNA: TGTGCCAGCAGCCGACGGGAGAGTGACACTGAAGCTTTCTTT
CDR3 protein: CASSRRESDTEAFF
J gene: TRBJ1-1
D gene: NA
V gene: TRBV4-2
clone size: NA

CDR3 DNA: TGTGCCAGCAGGGAGACTAGCGGGGAGTACAATGAGCAGTTCTTC
CDR3 protein: CASRETSGEYNEQFF
J gene: TRBJ2-1
D gene: TRBD2
V gene: TRBV2
clone size: once

CDR3 DNA: TGTGCCAGCAGCGAGACTAGCGGGGGGGCCTACGAGCAGTACTTC
CDR3 protein: CASSETSGGAYEQYF
J gene: TRBJ2-7
D gene: TRBD2
V gene: TRBV2
clone size: once

CDR3 DNA: TGTGCCAGCAGCCAAGAGCTAGCGGAGAACACCGGGGAGCTGTTTTTT
CDR3 protein: CASSQELAENTGELFF
J gene: TRBJ2-2
D gene: TRBD2
V gene: TRBV4-2
clone size: NA

CDR3 DNA: TGTGCCAGCAGTGAAGGGCAGGAACGAGATACGTGGTTC
CDR3 protein: CASSEGQERDTWF
J gene: TRBJ2-7
D gene: NA
V gene: TRBV6-1
clone size: NA

CDR3 DNA: TGTGCCAGCAGGAGGACTTCCAATCAGCCCCAGCATTTT
CDR3 protein: CASRRTSNQPQHF
J gene: TRBJ1-5
D gene: NA
V gene: TRBV2
clone size: once

CDR3 DNA: TGTGCCAGCAGCTTCGACGGGAGTATCTACGAGCAGTACTTC
CDR3 protein: CASSFDGSIYEQYF
J gene: TRBJ2-7
D gene: NA
V gene: TRBV11-2
clone size: NA

CDR3 DNA: TGTGCCAGCAGCCCCGGGGGTAGCGGGAGGAGGTACGAGCAGTACTTC
CDR3 protein: CASSPGGSGRRYEQYF
J gene: TRBJ2-7
D gene: TRBD2
V gene: TRBV28
clone size: NA

CDR3 DNA: TGTGCCAGCTCACCACCGCCGATTGATCGGTCCTACTACGAGCAGTACTTC
CDR3 protein: CASSPPPIDRSYYEQYF
J gene: TRBJ2-7
D gene: NA
V gene: TRBV18
clone size: NA

CDR3 DNA: TGTGCCAGCAGCCATCAGGGACTTACCTCCTACGAGCAGTACTTC
CDR3 protein: CASSHQGLTSYEQYF
J gene: TRBJ2-7
D gene: NA
V gene: TRBV28
clone size: NA

CDR3 DNA: TGTGCCAGCAGCCCCCATTTGGGACAGACCCATACGGAGACCCAGTACTTC
CDR3 protein: CASSPHLGQTHTETQYF
J gene: TRBJ2-5
D gene: TRBD1
V gene: TRBV9
clone size: NA

CDR3 DNA: TGTGCCAGCAGCTCGGGGGGGGTAGGGCGGAGCTATGGCTACACCTTC
CDR3 protein: CASSSGGVGRSYGYTF
J gene: TRBJ1-2
D gene: NA
V gene: TRBV9
clone size: once

CDR3 DNA: TGTGCCAGTACTCCTAGCGGGGGGATGCCCCTGGAGACCCAGTACTTC
CDR3 protein: CASTPSGGMPLETQYF
J gene: TRBJ2-5
D gene: TRBD2
V gene: TRBV19
clone size: NA

CDR3 DNA: TGTGCCAGCAGCCAAGTCGGGGGGGCTGTGAACTCTGAAGCTTTCTTT
CDR3 protein: CASSQVGGAVNSEAFF
J gene: TRBJ1-1
D gene: NA
V gene: TRBV14
clone size: NA

CDR3 DNA: TGTGCCAGCAGTTTCTCCGGGTCTTCCTTAACCGAGCAGTACTTC
CDR3 protein: CASSFSGSSLTEQYF
J gene: TRBJ2-7
D gene: NA
V gene: TRBV27
clone size: NA

CDR3 DNA: TGTGCCAGCAGTGAACAAGGACAACAAGAGACCCAGTACTTC
CDR3 protein: CASSEQGQQETQYF
J gene: TRBJ2-5
D gene: NA
V gene: TRBV6-1
clone size: once

CDR3 DNA: TGTGCCAGCTCACCTGGGCAGCTGGATGAAAAACTGTTTTTT
CDR3 protein: CASSPGQLDEKLFF
J gene: TRBJ1-4
D gene: NA
V gene: TRBV18
clone size: once

CDR3 DNA: TGTGCCAGCAGCCTGGGGCAGGGGAGCCCCCCCTACGAGCAGTACTTC
CDR3 protein: CASSLGQGSPPYEQYF
J gene: TRBJ2-7
D gene: NA
V gene: TRBV4-2
clone size: once

CDR3 DNA: TGTGCCATCAGCACAGTTCCTTCAGAAAAACTGTTTTTT
CDR3 protein: CAISTVPSEKLFF
J gene: TRBJ1-4
D gene: NA
V gene: TRBV10-3
clone size: once

CDR3 DNA: TGCGCCAGCAGCTTGGCTGCGGGTTCAGAGATTTCCTACGAGCAGTACTTC
CDR3 protein: CASSLAAGSEISYEQYF
J gene: TRBJ2-7
D gene: NA
V gene: TRBV5-1
clone size: NA

CDR3 DNA: TGTGCCAGCACTCGGGGGGACTATGGGGCCGGGGAGCTGTTTTTT
CDR3 protein: CASTRGDYGAGELFF
J gene: TRBJ2-2
D gene: TRBD2
V gene: TRBV28
clone size: NA

CDR3 DNA: TGTGCCAGCAGCTTTACGCGGACAGAACAAGTTCTAAACATTCAGTACTTC
CDR3 protein: CASSFTRTEQVLNIQYF
J gene: TRBJ2-4
D gene: NA
V gene: TRBV5-6
clone size: NA

CDR3 DNA: TGTGCCAGCAGTGAAAGGGGGCGAGCCTCCAATTCACCCCTCCACTTT
CDR3 protein: CASSERGRASNSPLHF
J gene: TRBJ1-6
D gene: TRBD1
V gene: TRBV2
clone size: NA

CDR3 DNA: TGTGCCAGCAGCTTCTCTAGCGGGCGCACCGGGGAGCTGTTTTTT
CDR3 protein: CASSFSSGRTGELFF
J gene: TRBJ2-2
D gene: TRBD2
V gene: TRBV11-2
clone size: NA

CDR3 DNA: TGTGCCAGCAGCTTAGCGGCCAGGGCCCACAATGAGCAGTTCTTC
CDR3 protein: CASSLAARAHNEQFF
J gene: TRBJ2-1
D gene: NA
V gene: TRBV7-9
clone size: NA

CDR3 DNA: TGTGCCAGCGGCAAACAGGGGACCCTTAACACTGAAGCTTTCTTT
CDR3 protein: CASGKQGTLNTEAFF
J gene: TRBJ1-1
D gene: TRBD1
V gene: TRBV9
clone size: NA

CDR3 DNA: TGTGCCAGCAGTTTTGAGGGTCCCGTAATGAACACTGAAGCTTTCTTT
CDR3 protein: CASSFEGPVMNTEAFF
J gene: TRBJ1-1
D gene: NA
V gene: TRBV27
clone size: NA

CDR3 DNA: TGTGCCAGCAGTGCCCAGTTTGGCGGGAGGAGGGGTGAGCAGTTCTTC
CDR3 protein: CASSAQFGGRRGEQFF
J gene: TRBJ2-1
D gene: TRBD2
V gene: TRBV6-1
clone size: NA

CDR3 DNA: TGCGCCAGCAGTGACCACTCGACAGCCTACGAGCAGTACTTC
CDR3 protein: CASSDHSTAYEQYF
J gene: TRBJ2-7
D gene: NA
V gene: TRBV10-1
clone size: NA